The 18 T cell receptor beta chains reported below all come from one sample, sequenced in a study of T cell responses to AZD1222 COVID-19 vaccine. TCRdb's copy holds only in-frame clones and misses some; the assay was immunoSEQ multiplex PCR. The sample consists of more than 80,000 clones, 70% to 90% of them appearing once. This sample comprised peripheral blood, obtained 28 days after the second AZD1222 dose. The receptors originated from an adult who received the AZD1222 COVID-19 vaccine.

The chain joins TRBV5-1 to TRBJ2-5; 13 bases map to TRBD2. CDR1 is SGHRS, CDR2 YFSETQ, per germline. CDR3 length: 16 residues. J gave up 5 bases and V 4 bases, and 8 bases lay outside the gene matches. The CDR3 is CASSQGLAGAEETQYF. In DNA form, the CDR3 reads TGCGCCAGCAGCCAAGGACTAGCGGGAGCAGAGGAGACCCAGTACTTC.

As for this clone: Other DNA sequences in the sample encode the same CDR3. The gene calls are TRBV7-9 and TRBJ1-1, with D perhaps TRBD1 (5 bases). Germline values: CDR1 SEHNR, CDR2 FQNEAQ (reference sequence). V was clipped by 2 bases and J by 0 bases, with 10 bases between them. The CDR3 runs to 15 residues. The CDR3, as DNA: TGTGCCAGCAGCTTAATGGGGGGAATGAACACTGAAGCTTTCTTT. Translation gives CASSLMGGMNTEAFF.

This clone has a single count. The chain uses TRBV25-1 and TRBJ2-3; 11 positions agree with TRBD1. V gave up 5 bases and J gave up 4 bases; unmatched junction bases: 5. This CDR3 is 15 amino acids long. CDR1 is MGHDK, CDR2 SYGVNS, per germline. In DNA form, the CDR3 reads TGTGCCAGCAGTAAAAGGACAGGGGGCGCAGATACGCAGTATTTT. This sequence encodes CASSKRTGGADTQYF.

V is TRBV12-3 or TRBV12-4 and J is TRBJ1-1, with D hard to call. The CDR3 has 12 residues. Trimming left V 3 bases short and J 9 bases short, with 11 bases between. In DNA, the CDR3 is TGTGCCAGCAGTTTCCACCGGGAGCAAGCTTTCTTT. It yields the protein CASSFHREQAFF.

This rearrangement joins TRBV19 to TRBJ1-2; TRBD1 agrees at 7 bases. The CDR3 totals 17 residues. Germline V CDR1 and CDR2: LNHDA, SQIVND (reference sequence). The V segment lost 4 bases and the J segment 0 bases; nucleotides outside the gene matches: 11. CDR3 sequence (DNA): TGTGCCAGTAGTAGAGGGACAGCGTTTTCCTCTAACTATGGCTACACCTTC. It is translated as CASSRGTAFSSNYGYTF.

This clone showed up just a few times. This sequence joins TRBV4-1 and TRBJ2-5; 10 nucleotides match TRBD2. J gave up 5 bases and V 0 bases, and 9 bases lay outside the gene matches. The CDR3 totals 17 residues. Germline-derived CDR1 and CDR2 are MGHRA and YSYEKL. CDR3 in DNA: TGCGCCAGCAGCCAAGAAAGAGGGCTAGCGGGGGATGAGACCCAGTACTTC. This sequence encodes CASSQERGLAGDETQYF.

The V gene is TRBV6-5, the J gene TRBJ2-3; D is unresolved. Germline V gives CDR1 MNHEY, CDR2 SVGAGI. The length of the CDR3 is 11 residues. The ends were cut back, 2 bases at V and 7 bases at J, with 4 bases in the middle. The CDR3 loop reads CASSYANTQYF. The CDR3 coding sequence is TGTGCCAGCAGTTACGCGAATACGCAGTATTTT.

The genes are TRBV6-5 and TRBJ1-3, with D perhaps matching TRBD1 (6 bases). CDR1 and CDR2 from the germline V gene are MNHEY and SVGAGI. CDR3 length: 14 residues. V lost 4 bases and J lost 1, with 8 bases in between. CDR3 sequence: CASSWDKSGNTIYF. CDR3 nucleotide sequence: TGTGCCAGCAGTTGGGACAAGTCTGGAAACACCATATATTTT.

V usage is TRBV2 and J usage is TRBJ1-2; 7 bases align to TRBD1. The germline V gene encodes CDR1 SNHLY and CDR2 FYNNEI. The V and J ends lost 5 bases and 6 bases, in that order; junction bases with no gene match: 18. The CDR3 extends over 17 amino acids. CDR3 coding DNA: TGTGCCAGCAGTCCATTCCTAGGGACAGCTACTATCGATGGCTACACCTTC. It codes for CASSPFLGTATIDGYTF.

The chain's CDR3 is CASSFSLYSYNEQFF. CDR3 nucleotides: TGTGCCAGCAGTTTTAGCCTGTACTCCTACAATGAGCAGTTCTTC. This rearrangement joins TRBV28 to TRBJ2-1; unclear D gene. Per germline, CDR1 MDHEN and CDR2 SYDVKM. This CDR3 is 15 amino acids long. Trimming removed 3 bases from V and 0 bases from J, with 9 bases in between.

This clone was observed a single time. This chain links TRBV28 with TRBJ1-5; 7 bases line up with TRBD1. CDR1 and CDR2 from the germline V gene are MDHEN and SYDVKM. This CDR3 contains 16 residues. The junction had 9 bases not matched to a gene; V was cut back by 5 bases and J by 2 bases. As DNA, the CDR3 is TGTGCCAGCAGTCCGATCCGAGGGGGCGGCAATCAGCCCCAGCATTTT. Translating it yields CASSPIRGGGNQPQHF.

The chain has TRBV28 and TRBJ2-7, with D possibly being TRBD1 (6 bases). The germline V gene encodes CDR1 MDHEN and CDR2 SYDVKM. V was pared by 9 bases and J by 3 bases, with 12 bases between. The CDR3 totals 12 residues. Here the CDR3 reads CASRDTFYEQYF. The CDR3, as DNA: TGTGCCAGTCGGGACACATTCTACGAGCAGTACTTC.

This chain links TRBV5-1 with TRBJ1-1; the D is unclear. Germline values: CDR1 SGHRS, CDR2 YFSETQ. The CDR3 extends over 15 amino acids. The germline V and J ends were trimmed by 4 bases and 1 base, with 14 bases remaining between them. This CDR3 reads CASSPRLNWNTEAFF. CDR3 in DNA: TGCGCCAGCAGCCCCCGACTGAATTGGAACACTGAAGCTTTCTTT.

The rearrangement joins TRBV24-1 to TRBJ2-5, with D perhaps TRBD1 or TRBD2 (6 bases each). Trimming left V 6 bases short and J 5 bases short, with 21 bases between. In germline, CDR1 is KGHDR, CDR2 SFDVKD. This CDR3 spans 16 amino acids. CDR3 sequence (DNA): TGTGCCACCAGTCCGCGGGACACCATTAGGGTGGAGACCCAGTACTTC. It is translated as CATSPRDTIRVETQYF.

This clone was counted only a few times. This sequence joins TRBV9 and TRBJ2-3; TRBD2 might be the D (6 bases). The V gene's germline CDR1 is SGDLS and CDR2 YYNGEE. The CDR3 runs 15 residues. With 4 bases removed from V and 2 bases from J, the gap between germline ends came to 14 bases. This chain's CDR3 is CASSSIGRYTDTQYF. In DNA, the CDR3 is TGTGCCAGCAGCTCTATAGGGAGGTACACAGATACGCAGTATTTT.

The V call is TRBV7-2, the J call TRBJ1-3; 7 bases fit TRBD1. Trimming cost V 5 bases and J 4 bases; bases outside gene matches: 14. In germline, CDR1 is SGHTA, CDR2 FQGNSA. The CDR3 is made up of 17 amino acids. The CDR3 DNA follows: TGTGCCAGCAGCGTTGGGACAGCCAGCCTCAGAGGAAACACCATATATTTT. Translated, it gives CASSVGTASLRGNTIYF.

The chain recombines TRBV20-1 with TRBJ1-1; perhaps TRBD1 as D (5 bases). Germline CDR1 is DFQATT and CDR2 is SNEGSKA (reference sequence). The CDR3 totals 12 residues. Trimming removed 3 bases from V and 1 base from J, with 6 bases in between. The CDR3 loop is CSASGGNTEAFF. DNA for the CDR3: TGCAGTGCTAGTGGGGGGAACACTGAAGCTTTCTTT.

J is TRBJ2-1 and V is TRBV10-3; the D call may be TRBD1 or TRBD2 (5 bases each). V gave up 3 bases and J gave up 0 bases, with 15 bases separating them. The CDR3 runs 17 residues. Germline CDR1 and CDR2: ENHRY and SYGVKD. The CDR3 DNA reads as TGTGCCATCAGTGACAAGGGGACCCCCCTCTCCTACAATGAGCAGTTCTTC. This encodes CAISDKGTPLSYNEQFF.